This T cell receptor (beta chain) was documented in a study of blood T cell repertoires in COVID-19. Germline V lookup: CDR1 LNHDA, CDR2 SQIVND (reference sequence). V lost 2 bases, J lost 5 bases, and 15 bases lay in between. CDR3 size: 15 residues. Profiling relied on immunoSEQ multiplex PCR, and the TCRdb table lists in-frame clones only, not all of them. The profile covers roughly 120,000 clones, with nearly 90% appearing a single time and 3.8% taken by the ten largest. The material sequenced was peripheral blood. The chain recombines TRBV19 with TRBJ1-2, with D perhaps TRBD1 (5 bases). The origin of this receptor is a woman aged 55-69 years with COVID-19, enrolled during active disease. The CDR3, as DNA: TGTGCCAGTAGTATAACCGACCCCAGGACATATGGCTACACCTTC. Protein sequence: CASSITDPRTYGYTF.